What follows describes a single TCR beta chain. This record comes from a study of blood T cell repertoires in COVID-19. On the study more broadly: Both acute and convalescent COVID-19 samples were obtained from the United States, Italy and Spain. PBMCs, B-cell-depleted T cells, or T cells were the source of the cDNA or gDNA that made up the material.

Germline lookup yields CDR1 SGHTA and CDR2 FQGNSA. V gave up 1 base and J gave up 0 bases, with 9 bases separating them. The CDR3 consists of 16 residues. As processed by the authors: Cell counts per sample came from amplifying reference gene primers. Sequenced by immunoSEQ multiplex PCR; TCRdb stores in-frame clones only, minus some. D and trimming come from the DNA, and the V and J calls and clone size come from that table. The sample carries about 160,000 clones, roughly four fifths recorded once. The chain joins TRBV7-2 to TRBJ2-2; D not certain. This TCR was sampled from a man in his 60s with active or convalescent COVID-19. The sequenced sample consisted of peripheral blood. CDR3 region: CASSLVSSTNTGELFF. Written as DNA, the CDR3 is TGTGCCAGCAGCTTAGTGTCCTCTACGAACACCGGGGAGCTGTTTTTT.